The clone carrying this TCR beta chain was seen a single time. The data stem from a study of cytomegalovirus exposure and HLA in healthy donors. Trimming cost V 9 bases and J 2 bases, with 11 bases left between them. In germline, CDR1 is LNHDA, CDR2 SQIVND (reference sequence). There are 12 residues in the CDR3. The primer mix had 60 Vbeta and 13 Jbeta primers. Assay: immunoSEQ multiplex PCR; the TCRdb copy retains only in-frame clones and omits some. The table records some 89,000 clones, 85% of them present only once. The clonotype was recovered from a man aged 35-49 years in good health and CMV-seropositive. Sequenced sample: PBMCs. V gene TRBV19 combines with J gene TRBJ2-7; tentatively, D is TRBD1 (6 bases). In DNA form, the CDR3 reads TGTGCCAGATACAGGGACCCCTACGAGCAGTACTTC. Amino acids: CARYRDPYEQYF.